This T cell receptor (beta chain) was retrieved from a study of OX40 agonist ivuxolimab in advanced cancers. Looking at the study overall: The group had a mean age of approximately 60 years, ranged from roughly 23 to 79, and was just under 85% male. Enrollees could have had prior anti-PD-1, anti-PD-L1 or anti-CTLA-4 therapy, which about 40% had received.

This CDR3 contains 16 residues. Germline V gene sequence: CDR1 GTSNPN, CDR2 SVGIG (reference sequence). Trimming pared 4 bases from V and 0 bases from J, leaving 16 bases between. To note about this clone: The antigen is not known.

The study, taken as a whole, reports: On average, CD8+ T cells showed a greater number of expanded clones than CD4+.

Generated by immunoSEQ multiplex PCR, the TCRdb table keeps only in-frame clones and is missing some. This sample has about 82,000 clones, with 75% to 90% found just once. Material: CD4+ or CD8+ T cells sorted from blood, obtained in a trial of the OX40 agonist ivuxolimab. The chain carries TRBV30 and TRBJ2-1; D unresolved. The source is an adult with an advanced solid tumor such as melanoma, head and neck, liver or kidney cancer. For the CDR3, the DNA is TGTGCCTGGATGGCGGTCGACGGACGCTCCTACAATGAGCAGTTCTTC. Its translation is CAWMAVDGRSYNEQFF.